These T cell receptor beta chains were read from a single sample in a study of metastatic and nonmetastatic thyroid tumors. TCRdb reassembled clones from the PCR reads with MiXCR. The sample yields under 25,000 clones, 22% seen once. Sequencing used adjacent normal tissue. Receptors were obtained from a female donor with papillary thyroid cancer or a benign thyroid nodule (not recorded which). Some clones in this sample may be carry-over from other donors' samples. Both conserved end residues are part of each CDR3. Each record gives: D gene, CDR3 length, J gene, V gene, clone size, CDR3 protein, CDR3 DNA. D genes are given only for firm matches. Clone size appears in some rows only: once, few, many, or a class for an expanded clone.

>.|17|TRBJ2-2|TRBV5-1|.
CASSWMSPGAVTGELFF
TGCGCCAGCAGCTGGATGTCGCCGGGAGCGGTCACCGGGGAGCTGTTTTTT
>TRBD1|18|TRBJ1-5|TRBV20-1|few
CSATSGQGGRNSNQPQHF
TGCAGTGCTACCAGCGGACAGGGGGGCAGAAATAGCAATCAGCCCCAGCATTTT
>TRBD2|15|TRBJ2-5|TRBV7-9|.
CASSRGIGRGVTQYF
TGTGCCAGCAGCCGCGGGATCGGTCGGGGGGTGACCCAGTACTTC
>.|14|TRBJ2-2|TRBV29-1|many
CSVKGTAITGELFF
TGCAGCGTAAAAGGGACGGCAATCACCGGGGAGCTGTTTTTT
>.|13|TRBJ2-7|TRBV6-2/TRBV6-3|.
CASSFHEVSEQYF
TGTGCCAGCAGTTTCCACGAGGTTTCCGAGCAGTACTTC
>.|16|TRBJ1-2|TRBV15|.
CATSRDFTPTNYGYTF
TGTGCCACCAGCAGAGATTTTACACCAACTAACTATGGCTACACCTTC
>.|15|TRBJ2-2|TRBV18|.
CASSPRRSNTGELFF
TGTGCCAGCTCACCGCGGAGATCGAACACCGGGGAGCTGTTTTTT
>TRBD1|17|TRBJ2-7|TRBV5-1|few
CASSLAGGWDRVNEQYF
TGCGCCAGCAGCTTGGCCGGGGGATGGGACAGGGTCAACGAGCAGTACTTC
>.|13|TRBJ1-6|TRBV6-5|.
CASSYSDTRSLHF
TGTGCCAGCAGTTACTCAGACACCCGGTCACTCCACTTT
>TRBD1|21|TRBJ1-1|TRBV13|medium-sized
CASSQTFPRDRRGRMNTEAFF
TGTGCCAGCAGCCAAACCTTCCCCCGGGACAGAAGGGGTAGGATGAACACTGAAGCTTTCTTT
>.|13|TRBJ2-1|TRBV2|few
CASLRDPRNEQFF
TGTGCCAGCCTCAGGGACCCTAGGAATGAGCAGTTCTTC
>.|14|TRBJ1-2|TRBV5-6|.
CASSGRGASYGYTF
TGTGCCAGCAGCGGTAGAGGGGCTAGCTATGGCTACACCTTC
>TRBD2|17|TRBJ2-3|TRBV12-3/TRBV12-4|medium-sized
CASSDGTSGSGTDTQYF
TGTGCCAGCAGTGACGGGACTAGCGGGAGTGGGACAGATACGCAGTATTTT
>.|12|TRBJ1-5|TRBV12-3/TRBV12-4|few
CASSFSNQPQHF
TGTGCCAGCAGTTTTTCCAATCAGCCCCAGCATTTT
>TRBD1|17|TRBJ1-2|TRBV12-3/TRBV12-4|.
CASRPYRGKRLDYGYTF
TGTGCCAGCAGGCCCTACAGGGGGAAAAGGTTGGACTATGGCTACACCTTC
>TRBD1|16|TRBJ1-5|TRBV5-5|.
CASSEDRQGPNQPQHF
TGTGCCAGCAGCGAGGATCGACAGGGCCCCAATCAGCCCCAGCATTTT
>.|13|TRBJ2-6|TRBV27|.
CASSLSGANVLTF
TGTGCCAGCAGTTTATCCGGGGCCAACGTCCTGACTTTC
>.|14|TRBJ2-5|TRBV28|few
CASSLFSLGGTQYF
TGTGCCAGCAGTTTATTCTCTCTCGGGGGGACCCAGTACTTC
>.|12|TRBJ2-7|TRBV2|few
CASSEDACEQYF
TGTGCCAGCAGTGAAGACGCGTGCGAGCAGTACTTC
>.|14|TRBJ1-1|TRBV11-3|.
CASSFKLLNTEAFF
TGTGCCAGCAGCTTTAAGCTCCTGAACACTGAAGCTTTCTTT